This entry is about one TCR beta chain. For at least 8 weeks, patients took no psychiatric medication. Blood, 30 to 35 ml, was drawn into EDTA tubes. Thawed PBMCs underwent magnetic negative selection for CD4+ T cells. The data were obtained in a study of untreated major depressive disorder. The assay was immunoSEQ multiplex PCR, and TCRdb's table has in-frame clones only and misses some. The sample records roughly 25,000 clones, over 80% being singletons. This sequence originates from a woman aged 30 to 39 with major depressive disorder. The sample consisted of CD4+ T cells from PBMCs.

The CDR3 loop reads CASSIDISRAVGEQYF. CDR3 nucleotides: TGTGCCAGTAGTATAGATATTAGCAGGGCCGTCGGCGAGCAGTACTTC. The rearrangement joins TRBV19 to TRBJ2-7; possibly TRBD1 for D (5 bases). Trimming stripped 0 bases from V and 6 bases from J, with 18 bases between. CDR3 length: 16 amino acids. Germline CDR1 is LNHDA and CDR2 is SQIVND (reference sequence).